This TCR beta chain is drawn from a study of T cells in Graves' hyperthyroidism and ophthalmopathy. Study observations and caveats: The model made its ophthalmopathy prediction, and onset followed a median approximately six months later.

This clonotype was recorded at least ten times. Its antigen is unidentified. RNA transcripts were the template for amplifying TCR beta CDR3 regions. The HTBI primer set drove a first-round RT-PCR of the TCR CDR3. TCRdb re-derived calls from the multiplex PCR reads in MiXCR, one entry per CDR3 protein. The sample carries about 610,000 distinct CDR3 sequences, approximately 15% recorded once. The CDR3 runs 13 residues. V lost 3 bases and J 6 bases, leaving 11 bases between the germline ends. The germline gives CDR1 SGHTA, CDR2 FQGTGA. The sample taken for sequencing was blood. The chain is built from TRBV7-3 and TRBJ1-2; a weak D match, TRBD1 (5 bases). This clonotype was obtained from a woman in her thirties or forties with Graves' ophthalmopathy. DNA for the CDR3: TGTGCCAGCAGCTTCGGGACGGCTGATGGCTACACCTTC. Translated: CASSFGTADGYTF.